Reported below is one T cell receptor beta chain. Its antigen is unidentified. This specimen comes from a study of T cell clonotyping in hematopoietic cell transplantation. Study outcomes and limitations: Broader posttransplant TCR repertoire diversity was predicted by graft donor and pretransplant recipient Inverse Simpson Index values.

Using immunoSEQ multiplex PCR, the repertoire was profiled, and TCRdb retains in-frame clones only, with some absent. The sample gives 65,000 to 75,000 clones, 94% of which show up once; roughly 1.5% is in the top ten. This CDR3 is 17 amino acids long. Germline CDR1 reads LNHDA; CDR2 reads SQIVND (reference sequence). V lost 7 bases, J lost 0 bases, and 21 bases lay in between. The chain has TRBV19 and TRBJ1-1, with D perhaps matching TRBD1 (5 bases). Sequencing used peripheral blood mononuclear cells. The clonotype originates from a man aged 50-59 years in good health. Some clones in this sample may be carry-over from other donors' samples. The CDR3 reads CASTPIRKRGLNTEAFF. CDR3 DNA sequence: TGTGCCAGTACCCCAATCCGAAAAAGGGGCTTGAACACTGAAGCTTTCTTT.